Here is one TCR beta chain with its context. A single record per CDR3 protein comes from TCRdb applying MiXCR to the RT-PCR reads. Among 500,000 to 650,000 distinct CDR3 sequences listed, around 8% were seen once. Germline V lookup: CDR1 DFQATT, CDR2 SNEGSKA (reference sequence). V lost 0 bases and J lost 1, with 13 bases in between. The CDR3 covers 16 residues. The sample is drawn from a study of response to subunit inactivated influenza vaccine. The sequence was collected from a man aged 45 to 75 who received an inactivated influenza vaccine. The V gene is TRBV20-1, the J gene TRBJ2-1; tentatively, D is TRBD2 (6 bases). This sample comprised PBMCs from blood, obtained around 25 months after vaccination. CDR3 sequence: CSARDVSGESYNEQFF. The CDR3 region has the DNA TGCAGTGCTAGAGATGTTTCGGGGGAATCCTACAATGAGCAGTTCTTC.